This T cell receptor beta chain was sequenced in a study of diagnostic markers for celiac disease (TCRdb year 2020). The CDR3 starts with the cysteine, ends with the phenylalanine, and has 12 residues. A DNA sequence was not provided. Reading the germline V gene (reference sequence) gives CDR1 SEHNR and CDR2 FQNEAQ. Comments on this clonotype: The antigen this receptor binds is unknown.

Sequencing was carried out with an Illumina MiSeq. With the reads reprocessed by TCRdb, a single entry stands for each CDR3 protein sequence and no DNA is reported. The table kept for this sample lists roughly 800 distinct CDR3 sequences. The top ten hold 22% of the sample. The source is a human donor. This table probably holds off-target reads from a library built for another chain. Sequenced material: either unsorted cells or a sorted T cell fraction (not recorded which). The sequence links TRBV7-9 to TRBJ2-1. CDR3 reads: CASSFSGHEQFF.